This T cell receptor beta chain was observed in a study of CD8 T cells in ankylosing spondylitis. TCRdb redid the calling of the 5' RACE reads with MiXCR, one entry per CDR3 protein. The top ten hold 9.1% of the sample, which has a few hundred thousand distinct CDR3 sequences, approximately 10% seen once. The CDR3 is made up of 13 amino acids. V was trimmed by 3 bases and J by 5 bases, leaving 10 bases between them. Per germline, CDR1 SGHAT and CDR2 FQNNGV. The chain uses TRBV11-2 and TRBJ2-5, with D uncertain. The clonotype was recovered from a female donor with ankylosing spondylitis or in good health (not recorded which). Sequencing was carried out using blood, either unsorted or a sorted T cell fraction (not recorded which). The CDR3: CASSLGMVETQYF. CDR3 coding DNA: TGTGCCAGCAGCTTGGGGATGGTTGAGACCCAGTACTTC.